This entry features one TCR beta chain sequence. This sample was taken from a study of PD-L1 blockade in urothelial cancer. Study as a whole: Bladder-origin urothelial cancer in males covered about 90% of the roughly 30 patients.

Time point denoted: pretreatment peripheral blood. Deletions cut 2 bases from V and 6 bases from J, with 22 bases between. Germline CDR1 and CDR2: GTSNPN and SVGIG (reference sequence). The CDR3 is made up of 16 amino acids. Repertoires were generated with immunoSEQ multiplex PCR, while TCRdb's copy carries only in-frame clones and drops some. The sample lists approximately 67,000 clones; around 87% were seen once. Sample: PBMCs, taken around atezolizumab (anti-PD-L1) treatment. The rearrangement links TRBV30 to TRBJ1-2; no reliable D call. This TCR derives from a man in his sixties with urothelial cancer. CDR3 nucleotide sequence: TGTGCCTGGAGTTCTCACGGTGTGCTCACCGGAGATGGCTACACCTTC. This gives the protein CAWSSHGVLTGDGYTF.